This passage covers 31 T cell receptor beta chains from one sample sequenced in a study of shared clonotypes between healthy human individuals. Sequenced by immunoSEQ multiplex PCR; TCRdb stores in-frame clones only, minus some. The sample gives some 2,000,000 clones, roughly 95% of which show up once; around 1.1% is in the top ten. Terminally differentiated effector memory CD45RA+ cells were excluded from the naive CD8 cells, which were CD45RO-negative and positively selected for CCR7. Sequenced sample: naive CD8+ T cells sorted from blood. All receptors come from a man between 18 and 29 years old in good health.

The V gene is TRBV19, the J gene TRBJ2-7, with D tentatively TRBD1 or TRBD2 (6 bases each). This CDR3 is built from 15 residues. V lost 3 bases, J lost 2 bases, and 14 bases lay in between. The germline V gene has CDR1 LNHDA and CDR2 SQIVND (reference sequence). The CDR3: CASSMEGRGPYEQYF. In nucleotides, the CDR3 is TGTGCCAGTAGTATGGAGGGCAGGGGCCCCTACGAGCAGTACTTC.

The rearrangement links TRBV9 to TRBJ2-1; TRBD1 matches 7 bases. This CDR3 spans 16 amino acids. Per germline, CDR1 SGDLS and CDR2 YYNGEE. With 2 bases clipped from V and 3 bases from J, the junction kept 8 bases outside the gene matches. The CDR3 loop reads CASSVNRDSGYNEQFF. The DNA for the CDR3 is TGTGCCAGCAGCGTTAACAGGGACAGTGGCTACAATGAGCAGTTCTTC. The full variable domain, in which reference TRBV9 and TRBJ2-1 provide the parts outside the CDR3, is DSGVTQTPKHLITATGQRVTLRCSPRSGDLSVYWYQQSLDQGLQFLIQYYNGEERAKGNILERFSAQQFPDLHSELNLSSLELGDSALYFCASSVNRDSGYNEQFFGPGTRLTVL.

V gene TRBV10-1 combines with J gene TRBJ1-1; 8 bases agree with TRBD1. The CDR3 has 16 amino acids. Germline-derived CDR1 and CDR2 are WNHNN and SYGVQD (reference sequence). J gave up 0 bases and V 6 bases, and 9 bases lay outside the gene matches. CDR3 sequence reads: CASSRDPGGLNTEAFF. Written as DNA, the CDR3 is TGCGCCAGCAGCAGAGACCCAGGGGGCTTGAACACTGAAGCTTTCTTT.

The rearrangement links TRBV19 to TRBJ2-7; D might be TRBD2 (5 bases). V lost 5 bases and J 3 bases, leaving 11 bases between the germline ends. Germline assignment: CDR1 LNHDA and CDR2 SQIVND (reference sequence). This CDR3 spans 13 amino acids. The CDR3: CASSATRDYEQYF. As DNA, the CDR3 is TGTGCCAGTAGTGCTACCCGGGACTACGAGCAGTACTTC. The full variable domain, with the rest looked up from reference TRBV19 and TRBJ2-7, is DGGITQSPKYLFRKEGQNVTLSCEQNLNHDAMYWYRQDPGQGLRLIYYSQIVNDFQKGDIAEGYSVSREKKESFPLTVTSAQKNPTAFYLCASSATRDYEQYFGPGTRLTVT.

The DNA of the CDR3 is TGTGCCAGCAGCCTAACGTCCAGGGATTACGAGCAGTACTTC. Translating gives CASSLTSRDYEQYF. The rearrangement joins TRBV13 to TRBJ2-7; TRBD1 is a possible D gene (5 bases). CDR3 length: 14 amino acids. The germline CDR1 and CDR2 sequences are PRHDT and FYEKMQ (reference sequence). The germline V and J ends were trimmed by 5 bases and 4 bases, with 15 bases remaining between them. Drawing the rest from reference TRBV13 and TRBJ2-7, the complete variable domain is AAGVIQSPRHLIKEKRETATLKCYPIPRHDTVYWYQQGPGQDPQFLISFYEKMQSDKGSIPDRFSAQQFSDYHSELNMSSLELGDSALYFCASSLTSRDYEQYFGPGTRLTVT.

V gene TRBV7-9 combines with J gene TRBJ2-2; D gene ambiguous. Germline V gives CDR1 SEHNR, CDR2 FQNEAQ (reference sequence). There are 14 residues in the CDR3. V lost 3 bases and J 3 bases, leaving 8 bases between the germline ends. Here the CDR3 reads CASSFLADTGELFF. CDR3 nucleotides: TGTGCCAGCAGCTTTCTGGCGGACACCGGGGAGCTGTTTTTT.

The chain couples TRBV9 to TRBJ2-5; tentative D call: TRBD2 (6 bases). V lost 3 bases to trimming and J lost 5 bases, with 26 bases between them. The CDR3 has 18 residues. From germline, CDR1 is SGDLS and CDR2 YYNGEE. The chain's CDR3 is CASSEGFGGDIPGETQYF. The CDR3 DNA reads TGTGCCAGCAGCGAGGGATTCGGCGGGGATATCCCGGGGGAGACCCAGTACTTC.

V and J are TRBV7-2 and TRBJ2-7; D not certain. This CDR3 is 14 amino acids long. CDR1 SGHTA and CDR2 FQGNSA come from the germline V gene. V lost 4 bases, J lost 0 bases, and 10 bases lay in between. DNA of the CDR3: TGTGCCAGCAGCTCGGATTGGACCTCCTACGAGCAGTACTTC. Translating it yields CASSSDWTSYEQYF.

On this clone: The sample carries other DNA sequences with the same CDR3. The chain carries TRBV9 and TRBJ2-7, with 9 nucleotides matching TRBD1. This CDR3 has 13 residues. From germline, CDR1 is SGDLS and CDR2 YYNGEE. V lost 4 bases to trimming and J lost 6 bases; unmatched junction nucleotides: 5. The CDR3 DNA follows: TGTGCCAGCAGCCCGGGACAGGGAAGCGAGCAGTACTTC. It is translated as CASSPGQGSEQYF.

This chain uses TRBV11-2 with TRBJ2-5; D tentatively fits TRBD1 or TRBD2 (5 bases each). The CDR3 consists of 16 residues. Germline values: CDR1 SGHAT, CDR2 FQNNGV. The V and J ends lost 1 base and 5 bases respectively, with 17 bases between them. The CDR3, as DNA: TGTGCCAGCAGCTTAGGAATGGGAGTAGGGGAGGAGACCCAGTACTTC. Translated: CASSLGMGVGEETQYF.

The V and J genes are TRBV27 and TRBJ2-7, with TRBD2 identical over 8 bases. The CDR3 sequence is 15 residues long. Trimming cost V 7 bases and J 2 bases; bases outside gene matches: 10. CDR1 and CDR2 (germline): MNHEY, SMNVEV (reference sequence). CDR3 DNA sequence: TGTGCCAGCAAAATGGTCGCGGGAGGAACCTACGAGCAGTACTTC. The encoded protein is CASKMVAGGTYEQYF.

Of note for this clone: Different DNA sequences within this sample yield the same CDR3. The rearrangement links TRBV13 to TRBJ2-1; TRBD2 matches at 8 bases. CDR1 and CDR2 from the germline V gene are PRHDT and FYEKMQ (reference sequence). Germline trimming cut 0 bases from V and 6 bases from J; bases unmatched to any gene: 1. The CDR3 length is 14 residues. CDR3 coding DNA: TGTGCCAGCAGCTTAGGGCTAGCGGGCAATGAGCAGTTCTTC. Its protein is CASSLGLAGNEQFF.

V usage is TRBV7-9 and J usage is TRBJ2-3, with TRBD2 identical over 8 bases. The CDR3 extends over 14 amino acids. CDR1 is SEHNR and CDR2 is FQNEAQ in the germline V gene (reference sequence). J was trimmed by 0 bases and V by 8 bases; bases with no gene match: 4. The CDR3 DNA reads as TGTGCCAGCGCGGGAGGCTCTAGCACAGATACGCAGTATTTT. As protein: CASAGGSSTDTQYF.

The chain employs TRBV9 and TRBJ2-2; D possibly corresponds to TRBD2 (7 bases). The CDR3 spans 14 residues. From germline, CDR1 is SGDLS and CDR2 YYNGEE. Trimming stripped 0 bases from V and 9 bases from J, with 12 bases between. CDR3 in amino acids: CASSVARGGRELFF. In DNA form, the CDR3 reads TGTGCCAGCAGCGTAGCCAGGGGAGGGCGGGAGCTGTTTTTT. Full variable domain (remainder filled in from reference TRBV9 and TRBJ2-2): DSGVTQTPKHLITATGQRVTLRCSPRSGDLSVYWYQQSLDQGLQFLIQYYNGEERAKGNILERFSAQQFPDLHSELNLSSLELGDSALYFCASSVARGGRELFFGEGSRLTVL.

In regard to this clone: Other DNA sequences in this specimen translate into the identical CDR3. The chain is built from TRBV28 and TRBJ2-3, with 10 bases lining up with TRBD2. This CDR3 comprises 15 residues. V was pared by 2 bases and J by 1 base, with 0 bases of the junction left unmatched. CDR1 is MDHEN and CDR2 is SYDVKM in the germline V gene. The CDR3, as DNA: TGTGCCAGCAGTTTAACTAGCGGGGGCACAGATACGCAGTATTTT. The encoded protein is CASSLTSGGTDTQYF.

The chain links TRBV6-1 to TRBJ2-7; either TRBD1 or TRBD2 may supply D (5 bases each). The germline V gene has CDR1 MNHNS and CDR2 SASEGT. V dropped 5 bases and J dropped 4 bases, with 12 bases sitting between them. CDR3 length equals 13 residues. DNA of the CDR3: TGTGCCAGCAGTCCACGGGACGGGTACGAGCAGTACTTC. Translation gives CASSPRDGYEQYF.

The chain recombines TRBV10-3 with TRBJ2-3; 13 bases agree with TRBD2. The CDR3 loop spans 16 amino acids. Per the germline V gene, CDR1 is ENHRY and CDR2 is SYGVKD. The trim removed 5 bases at V and 2 bases at J, leaving 4 bases unmatched. The CDR3 here is CAISPGTSGTTDTQYF. CDR3 nucleotide sequence: TGTGCCATCAGTCCCGGGACTAGCGGGACCACAGATACGCAGTATTTT.

The rearrangement uses TRBV5-1 and TRBJ2-2; 15 bases align to TRBD2. The trim removed 4 bases at V and 1 base at J, leaving 5 bases unmatched. This CDR3 has 18 residues. Germline V CDR1 and CDR2: SGHRS, YFSETQ. The CDR3 DNA follows: TGCGCCAGCAGCCCGGGACTAGCGGGGGGCCGGAACACCGGGGAGCTGTTTTTT. It codes for CASSPGLAGGRNTGELFF.

The chain couples TRBV11-2 to TRBJ2-2; 9 bases fit TRBD2. Germline V gene data show CDR1 as SGHAT and CDR2 as FQNNGV. Trimming cost V 4 bases and J 8 bases; bases outside gene matches: 11. This CDR3 is built from 16 residues. The CDR3 coding sequence is TGTGCCAGCAGCTCCCCTGCTAGCGGGGCGCGAGGGGAGCTGTTTTTT. Translated: CASSSPASGARGELFF. The full variable domain, completed using reference TRBV11-2 and TRBJ2-2, is EAGVAQSPRYKIIEKRQSVAFWCNPISGHATLYWYQQILGQGPKLLIQFQNNGVVDDSQLPKDRFSAERLKGVDSTLKIQPAKLEDSAVYLCASSSPASGARGELFFGEGSRLTVL.

V and J are TRBV4-1 and TRBJ2-7; the D is unclear. This CDR3 is built from 15 residues. Between the trimmed V and J ends, which lost 0 bases and 2 bases, there was a span of 11 bases. CDR1 is MGHRA, CDR2 YSYEKL, per germline. The CDR3 spells CASSQDSRVPYEQYF. In nucleotides, the CDR3 is TGCGCCAGCAGCCAAGATTCACGGGTCCCCTACGAGCAGTACTTC.

The chain employs TRBV19 and TRBJ2-7; a weak D match, TRBD1 (6 bases). Trimming took off 7 bases at V and 2 bases at J, with 15 bases between the two ends. CDR3 length: 14 amino acids. Looked up from germline, CDR1 is LNHDA and CDR2 is SQIVND (reference sequence). CDR3 nucleotides: TGTGCCAGTAAGGACAGCTACCCCACCTACGAGCAGTACTTC. This sequence encodes CASKDSYPTYEQYF.

The CDR3 protein is CAIRVDSSTYEQYF. CDR3 sequence (DNA): TGTGCCATCAGGGTCGACAGCTCAACCTACGAGCAGTACTTC. The rearrangement links TRBV10-3 to TRBJ2-7; maybe TRBD1 (5 bases). CDR1 and CDR2 from the germline V gene are ENHRY and SYGVKD. CDR3 size: 14 residues. V shed 6 bases and J shed 2 bases, with 14 bases lying between them.

The chain employs TRBV27 and TRBJ2-5, with TRBD2 matching 9 bases. The junction had 5 bases not matched to a gene; V was cut back by 2 bases and J by 1 base. Germline V CDR1 and CDR2: MNHEY, SMNVEV (reference sequence). The CDR3 is made up of 16 amino acids. CDR3 region: CASSLRLAASQETQYF. The CDR3 DNA follows: TGTGCCAGCAGTTTAAGACTAGCGGCAAGCCAAGAGACCCAGTACTTC.

As concerns this clone: The sample holds other DNA sequences that translate to the same CDR3. The V gene is TRBV27, the J gene TRBJ2-2, with unresolved D. The CDR3 consists of 13 residues. V was shortened by 3 bases and J by 1 base, with 3 bases between the two germline ends. Germline V gene lookup returns CDR1 MNHEY and CDR2 SMNVEV (reference sequence). This CDR3 is CASSFLNTGELFF. The CDR3 nucleotides are TGTGCCAGCAGTTTTTTGAACACCGGGGAGCTGTTTTTT.

The J gene is TRBJ2-1, the V gene TRBV15; unclear D gene. Looked up from germline, CDR1 is LNHNV and CDR2 is YYDKDF (reference sequence). The CDR3 runs to 14 residues. The V gene lost 3 bases and the J gene lost 12 bases, with 18 bases spanning the gap. The CDR3 protein is CATSRPEGGPGQFF. The DNA of the CDR3 is TGTGCCACCAGCAGGCCAGAAGGTGGCCCTGGGCAGTTCTTC.

This rearrangement joins TRBV11-2 to TRBJ2-7; D is ambiguous. The ends were cut back, 3 bases at V and 0 bases at J, with 6 bases in the middle. Germline V gene sequence: CDR1 SGHAT, CDR2 FQNNGV. The CDR3 covers 13 residues. DNA of the CDR3: TGTGCCAGCAGCTTTGACACCTCCTACGAGCAGTACTTC. This encodes CASSFDTSYEQYF.

The J gene is TRBJ2-7, the V gene TRBV2; D gene ambiguous. Germline CDR1 is SNHLY and CDR2 is FYNNEI. V was trimmed by 1 base and J by 0 bases, leaving 13 bases between them. CDR3 size: 16 residues. CDR3 sequence reads: CASSEDRAYSSYEQYF. In DNA form, the CDR3 reads TGTGCCAGCAGTGAAGATAGGGCGTATAGCTCCTACGAGCAGTACTTC.

This clone was detected only once. The chain employs TRBV15 and TRBJ1-1; TRBD1 agrees at 8 bases. Germline V gene lookup returns CDR1 LNHNV and CDR2 YYDKDF (reference sequence). V trimming: 2 bases; J trimming: 0 bases; junction bases outside the gene matches: 5. The length of the CDR3 is 16 residues. CDR3 sequence: CATSRKPTGVNTEAFF. Here the CDR3 DNA reads TGTGCCACCAGCAGAAAACCGACAGGGGTGAACACTGAAGCTTTCTTT.

The chain couples TRBV28 to TRBJ2-7, with D unresolved. This CDR3 contains 12 residues. Trimming removed 2 bases from V and 7 bases from J, with 9 bases in between. Germline CDR1 is MDHEN and CDR2 is SYDVKM. The CDR3: CASSLDRREQYF. As DNA, the CDR3 is TGTGCCAGCAGTTTAGACCGCCGGGAGCAGTACTTC.

V and J are TRBV2 and TRBJ1-1; D gene ambiguous. CDR1 SNHLY and CDR2 FYNNEI come from the germline V gene. The CDR3 has 12 amino acids. V lost 6 bases and J lost 1, with 6 bases in between. The CDR3 sequence: CASRGWNTEAFF. In DNA, the CDR3 is TGTGCCAGCAGGGGGTGGAACACTGAAGCTTTCTTT.

The CDR3 sequence: CASSPLVGVMNTEAFF. In DNA form, the CDR3 reads TGTGCCAGCAGCCCCTTGGTGGGAGTTATGAACACTGAAGCTTTCTTT. The chain carries TRBV5-4 and TRBJ1-1; D uncertain. The germline gives CDR1 SGHNT, CDR2 YYREEE (reference sequence). The CDR3 sequence is 16 residues long. Trimming cost V 4 bases and J 0 bases, with 16 bases left between them.